This record looks at one TCR beta chain sequence and its context. Its antigen remains unknown. Being one base from a much bigger clone, this may be a read error. With 1 base clipped from V and 7 bases from J, the junction kept 17 bases outside the gene matches. Germline loops: CDR1 SEHNR, CDR2 FQNEAQ (reference sequence). The CDR3 is 18 residues long. It was with a sample-barcoded 5' primer and a J-beta primer mix that a second PCR of about 6 to 12 cycles was run. TCRdb called the 5' RACE reads again in MiXCR, with one record for every CDR3 protein. Here the sample spans 650,000 to 800,000 distinct CDR3 sequences, about 50% being singletons. The data belong to a study of blood T cells in healthy people across ages. Notes on the study in general: Investigators treated diversity estimates from one million T cells as underestimates. Older age went with lower TCR beta diversity per million T cells, in a roughly linear way.

Drawn from each donor were approximately 9.2 milliliters of peripheral blood. Each sample yielded at least 6 million isolated PBMCs. Input material: blood. This TCR came from a woman of 80 years or more in good health. V and J are TRBV7-9 and TRBJ2-7; TRBD1 aligns across 9 bases. CDR3 bases: TGTGCCAGCAGCTTAGAATGGACAGGGGCTAACTCCTACAATGAGCAGTACTTC. Translated: CASSLEWTGANSYNEQYF.